Listed below are T cell receptor beta chains from one sample, sequenced in a study of cytomegalovirus exposure and HLA in healthy donors. The protocol was immunoSEQ multiplex PCR, while the TCRdb copy is restricted to in-frame clones and leaves out a portion. The sample yields about 180,000 clones, around 70% seen once. The sample taken for sequencing was PBMCs. These receptors originate from a male donor in good health and CMV-seronegative. The CDR3 runs from the conserved cysteine through the conserved F or W. A D gene is named only where the DNA matches it firmly. A row's size may be missing; if present it is once, few, many or a size class.

TRBD1	TRBV6-1	TRBJ2-1	.	CASSREGQYEQFF	TGTGCCAGCAGCCGCGAGGGACAGTATGAGCAGTTCTTC
TRBD1	TRBV19	TRBJ1-5	.	CASSRDRVRGYSNQPQHF	TGTGCCAGTAGTAGGGACAGGGTAAGGGGATATAGTAATCAGCCCCAGCATTTT
.	TRBV7-9	TRBJ1-5	.	CASSPSVSAGNQPQHF	TGTGCCAGCAGCCCCTCCGTGAGCGCCGGCAATCAGCCCCAGCATTTT
TRBD1	TRBV18	TRBJ2-6	few	CASSLQGAGANVLTF	TGTGCCAGCTCACTACAGGGGGCTGGGGCCAACGTCCTGACTTTC
TRBD1	TRBV28	TRBJ1-4	.	CASSSVGTANEKLFF	TGTGCCAGCAGTTCCGTCGGGACAGCTAATGAAAAACTGTTTTTT
.	TRBV30	TRBJ2-1	.	CAWSLGGRPLYNEQFF	TGTGCCTGGAGCCTGGGCGGGCGCCCACTCTACAATGAGCAGTTCTTC
TRBD2	TRBV28	TRBJ2-1	once	CASSLRGLAGNEQFF	TGTGCCAGCAGCCTCCGTGGACTAGCAGGCAATGAGCAGTTCTTC
.	TRBV11-3	TRBJ2-7	.	CASSERATALGYEQYF	TGTGCCAGCAGCGAGCGAGCCACGGCCCTTGGCTACGAGCAGTACTTC
.	TRBV27	TRBJ2-1	.	CASMGQGLYNEQFF	TGTGCCAGCATGGGGCAGGGCCTGTACAATGAGCAGTTCTTC
.	TRBV10-1	TRBJ1-3	.	CASSESIGGPGNTIYF	TGCGCCAGCAGTGAGTCGATCGGGGGGCCTGGAAACACCATATATTTT
.	TRBV28	TRBJ1-1	.	CASSITGYQTEAFF	TGTGCCAGCAGTATTACAGGGTATCAGACTGAAGCTTTCTTT
.	TRBV5-1	TRBJ2-1	.	CASRSLENEQFF	TGCGCCAGCAGATCTCTAGAAAATGAGCAGTTCTTC
TRBD1	TRBV28	TRBJ1-2	few	CASSFTTGYYGYTF	TGTGCCAGCAGTTTCACGACAGGGTACTATGGCTACACCTTC
.	TRBV6-1	TRBJ1-5	.	CASSERLTNNQPQHF	TGTGCCAGCAGTGAAAGACTGACTAACAATCAGCCCCAGCATTTT
TRBD1	TRBV2	TRBJ1-4	.	CASSSMGQGIEKLFF	TGTGCCAGCAGCTCTATGGGACAGGGGATTGAAAAACTGTTTTTT
TRBD2	TRBV7-2	TRBJ2-3	.	CASSLAGTSLPTDTQYF	TGTGCCAGCAGCTTAGCCGGGACTAGCCTCCCCACAGATACGCAGTATTTT
TRBD2	TRBV27	TRBJ2-2	.	CASSSLAGARTGELFF	TGTGCCAGCAGTTCCCTAGCGGGAGCGAGGACCGGGGAGCTGTTTTTT
.	TRBV28	TRBJ2-1	.	CASIERGLDEQFF	TGTGCCAGCATCGAAAGGGGCCTGGATGAGCAGTTCTTC
TRBD1	TRBV30	TRBJ2-7	.	CAWSATPDRGSYEQYF	TGTGCCTGGAGTGCTACTCCGGACAGGGGCTCCTACGAGCAGTACTTC
TRBD2	TRBV10-3	TRBJ2-7	.	CATAGGYEQYF	TGTGCCACCGCGGGGGGGTACGAGCAGTACTTC
.	TRBV19	TRBJ1-5	.	CASSPGSAENQPQHF	TGTGCCAGTAGTCCGGGGAGCGCCGAGAATCAGCCCCAGCATTTT
TRBD2	TRBV10-3	TRBJ2-1	few	CATVSGQAYNEQFF	TGTGCCACCGTTAGCGGGCAGGCCTACAATGAGCAGTTCTTC
TRBD2	TRBV10-2	TRBJ2-3	.	CASGAGGTDTQYF	TGCGCCTCGGGAGCGGGAGGCACAGATACGCAGTATTTT
TRBD2	TRBV6-5	TRBJ2-3	once	CASSYRTSMGTDTQYF	TGTGCCAGCAGTTATAGGACTAGCATGGGGACAGATACGCAGTATTTT
TRBD1	TRBV28	TRBJ1-5	few	CASSFDREVQPQHF	TGTGCCAGCAGTTTTGACAGGGAGGTTCAGCCCCAGCATTTT
.	TRBV6-6	TRBJ1-5	.	CASSPDGRARAGPQHF	TGTGCCAGCAGTCCGGACGGCCGCGCTCGGGCGGGGCCCCAGCATTTT
TRBD2	TRBV27	TRBJ2-3	.	CASSLSLLAGGRADTQYF	TGTGCCAGCAGTTTGAGTTTGCTAGCGGGGGGGCGGGCAGATACGCAGTATTTT
.	TRBV2	TRBJ1-5	.	CASSAPYSNQPQHF	TGTGCCAGCAGTGCCCCTTATAGCAATCAGCCCCAGCATTTT
TRBD1	TRBV6-5	TRBJ1-2	few	CASSYQTGEHYGYTF	TGTGCCAGCAGTTACCAAACAGGGGAACACTATGGCTACACCTTC
TRBD1	TRBV5-1	TRBJ2-7	.	CASSQGTGMELGRFYEQYF	TGCGCCAGCAGCCAAGGGACAGGGATGGAGCTGGGGCGATTCTACGAGCAGTACTTC
TRBD2	TRBV28	TRBJ2-3	.	CASSSTSGGALLIDTQYF	TGTGCCAGCAGTTCGACTAGCGGGGGGGCCTTACTTATAGATACGCAGTATTTT
TRBD2	TRBV9	TRBJ2-1	few	CASSPRGGRDNEQFF	TGTGCCAGCAGCCCCAGGGGCGGGAGGGACAATGAGCAGTTCTTC